This note documents a single TCR beta chain sequence. In the source study's methods: Reference gene primer amplification gave nucleated cell count estimates. Sequencing was performed with immunoSEQ multiplex PCR; in TCRdb, only in-frame clones are kept and a portion is missing. V and J calls and clone size are as listed in that table; D and trimming were resolved from the DNA. The repertoire has fewer than 150,000 clones, about 87% of them found once; the top ten carry 25% to 30%. This record belongs to a study of blood T cell repertoires in COVID-19. Study summary: Acute and convalescent COVID-19 samples came from the United States, Italy and Spain. The cDNA or gDNA used as material had been derived from T cells, B-cell-depleted T cells, or PBMCs.

Trimming left V 1 base short and J 0 bases short, with 10 bases between. Germline loops: CDR1 LNHDA, CDR2 SQIVND (reference sequence). There are 17 residues in the CDR3. The V and J genes are TRBV19 and TRBJ1-6; D unresolved. The sequenced material came from peripheral blood. The receptor's source is a woman aged 70-85 years with acute or convalescent COVID-19. In DNA form, the CDR3 reads TGTGCCAGTAGTATAGGGCGGTGGAGCTCCTATAATTCACCCCTCCACTTT. This encodes CASSIGRWSSYNSPLHF.